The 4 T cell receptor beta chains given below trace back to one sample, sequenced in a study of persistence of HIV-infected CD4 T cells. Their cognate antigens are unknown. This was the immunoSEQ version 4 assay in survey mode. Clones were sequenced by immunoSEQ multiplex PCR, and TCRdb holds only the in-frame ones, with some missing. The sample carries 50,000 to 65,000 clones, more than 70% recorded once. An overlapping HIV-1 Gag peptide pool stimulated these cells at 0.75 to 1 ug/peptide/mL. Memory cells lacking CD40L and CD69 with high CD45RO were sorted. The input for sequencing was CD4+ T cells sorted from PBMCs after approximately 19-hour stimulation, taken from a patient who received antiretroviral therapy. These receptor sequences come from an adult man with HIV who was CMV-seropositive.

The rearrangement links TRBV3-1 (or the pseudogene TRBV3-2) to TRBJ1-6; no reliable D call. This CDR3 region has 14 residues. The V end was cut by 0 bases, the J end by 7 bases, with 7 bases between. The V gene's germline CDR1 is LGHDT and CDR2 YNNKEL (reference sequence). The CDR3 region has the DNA TGTGCCAGCAGCCAAGAAAATCGGAATTCACCCCTCCACTTT. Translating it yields CASSQENRNSPLHF.

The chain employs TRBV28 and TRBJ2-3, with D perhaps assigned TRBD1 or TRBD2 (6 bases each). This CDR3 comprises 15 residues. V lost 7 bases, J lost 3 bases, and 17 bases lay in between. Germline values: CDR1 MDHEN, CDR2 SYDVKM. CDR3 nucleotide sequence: TGTGCCAGCACCCGCTCGGGGGCGCGGACAGATACGCAGTATTTT. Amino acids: CASTRSGARTDTQYF.

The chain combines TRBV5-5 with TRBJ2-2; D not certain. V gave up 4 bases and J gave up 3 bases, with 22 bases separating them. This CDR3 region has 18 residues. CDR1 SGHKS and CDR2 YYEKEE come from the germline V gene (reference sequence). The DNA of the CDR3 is TGTGCCAGCAGCCCACGGGCCCCAAACCGGCAGGACACCGGGGAGCTGTTTTTT. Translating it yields CASSPRAPNRQDTGELFF.

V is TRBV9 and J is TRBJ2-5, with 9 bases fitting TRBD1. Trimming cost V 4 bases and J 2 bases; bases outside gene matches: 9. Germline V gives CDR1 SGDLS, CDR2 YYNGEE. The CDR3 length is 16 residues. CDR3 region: CASSPGTGRSQETQYF. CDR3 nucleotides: TGTGCCAGCAGCCCCGGGACAGGGAGGAGTCAAGAGACCCAGTACTTC.